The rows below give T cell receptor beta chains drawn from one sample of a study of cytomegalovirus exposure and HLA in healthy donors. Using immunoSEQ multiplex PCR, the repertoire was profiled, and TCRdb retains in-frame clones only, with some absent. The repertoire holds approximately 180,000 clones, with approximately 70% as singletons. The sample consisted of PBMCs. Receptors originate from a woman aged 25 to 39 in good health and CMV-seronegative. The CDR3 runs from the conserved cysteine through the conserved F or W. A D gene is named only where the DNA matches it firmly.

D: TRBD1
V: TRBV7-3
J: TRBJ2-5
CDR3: CASSLGQGVRETQYF
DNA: TGTGCCAGCAGCTTAGGACAGGGGGTGAGGGAGACCCAGTACTTC

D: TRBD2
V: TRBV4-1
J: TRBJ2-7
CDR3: CASSPYSGGLYEQYF
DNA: TGCGCCAGCAGCCCCTACAGCGGGGGCCTCTACGAGCAGTACTTC

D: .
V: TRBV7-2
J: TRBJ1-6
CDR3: CASSSFISGWNSPLHF
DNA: TGTGCCAGCAGCTCCTTTATATCAGGGTGGAATTCACCCCTCCACTTT

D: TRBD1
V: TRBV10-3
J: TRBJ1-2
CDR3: CAISPGQGVSGYTF
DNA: TGTGCCATCAGCCCCGGACAGGGGGTCTCTGGCTACACCTTC

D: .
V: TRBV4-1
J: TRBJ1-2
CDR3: CASSQVAGIPSNYGYTF
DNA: TGCGCCAGCAGCCAAGTGGCAGGGATCCCCTCTAACTATGGCTACACCTTC

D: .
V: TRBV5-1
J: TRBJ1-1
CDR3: CASSPGDTDGTEAFF
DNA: TGCGCCAGCAGCCCCGGGGACACGGACGGGACTGAAGCTTTCTTT

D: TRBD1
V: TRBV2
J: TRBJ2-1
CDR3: CASSAGQVYNEQFF
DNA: TGTGCCAGCAGTGCGGGACAGGTCTACAATGAGCAGTTCTTC

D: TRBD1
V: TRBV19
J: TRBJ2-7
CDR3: CASSSRDRANEQYF
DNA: TGTGCCAGTAGTAGCCGGGACAGGGCGAACGAGCAGTACTTC

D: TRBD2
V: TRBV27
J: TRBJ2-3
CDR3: CASSLIQGGPDTQYF
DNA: TGTGCCAGCAGTTTAATCCAGGGAGGGCCAGATACGCAGTATTTT

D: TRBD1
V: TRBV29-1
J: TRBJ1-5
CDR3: CSVRGQDNQPQHF
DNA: TGCAGCGTAAGAGGACAGGATAATCAGCCCCAGCATTTT

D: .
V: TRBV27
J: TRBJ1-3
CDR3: CASRPQFLGNTIYF
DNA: TGTGCCAGCAGGCCACAGTTCCTTGGAAACACCATATATTTT

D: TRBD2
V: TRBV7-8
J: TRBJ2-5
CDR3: CASSLATSGGEETQYF
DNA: TGTGCCAGCAGCTTAGCGACTAGCGGGGGGGAAGAGACCCAGTACTTC

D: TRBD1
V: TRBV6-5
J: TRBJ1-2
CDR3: CASSSRTGGYGYTF
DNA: TGTGCCAGCAGTTCGCGGACAGGGGGCTATGGCTACACCTTC